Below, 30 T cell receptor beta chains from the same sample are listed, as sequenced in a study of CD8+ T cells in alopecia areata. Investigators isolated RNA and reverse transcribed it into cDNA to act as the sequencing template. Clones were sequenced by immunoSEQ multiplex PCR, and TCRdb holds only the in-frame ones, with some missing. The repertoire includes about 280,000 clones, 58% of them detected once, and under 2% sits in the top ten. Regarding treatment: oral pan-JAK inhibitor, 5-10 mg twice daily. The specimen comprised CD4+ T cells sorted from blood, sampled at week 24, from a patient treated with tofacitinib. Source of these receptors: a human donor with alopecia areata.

CDR3 amino acids: CASSQDRTGSSRAYQETQYF. The DNA for the CDR3 is TGCGCCAGCAGCCAAGATAGGACGGGCAGCTCGAGGGCGTACCAAGAGACCCAGTACTTC. The chain links TRBV4-1 to TRBJ2-5; tentative D call: TRBD2 (5 bases). Germline V lookup: CDR1 MGHRA, CDR2 YSYEKL. Trimming pared 0 bases from V and 0 bases from J, leaving 23 bases between. The CDR3 is 20 residues long.

DNA of the CDR3: TGTGCCAGCAGCCCGGACAGTAGCTCCTACAATGAGCAGTTCTTC. Its translation is CASSPDSSSYNEQFF. This sequence joins TRBV9 and TRBJ2-1; perhaps TRBD1 as D (6 bases). The length of the CDR3 is 15 residues. The germline gives CDR1 SGDLS, CDR2 YYNGEE. V dropped 4 bases and J dropped 0 bases, with 11 bases sitting between them. Variable domain in full (rest from reference TRBV9 and TRBJ2-1): DSGVTQTPKHLITATGQRVTLRCSPRSGDLSVYWYQQSLDQGLQFLIQYYNGEERAKGNILERFSAQQFPDLHSELNLSSLELGDSALYFCASSPDSSSYNEQFFGPGTRLTVL.

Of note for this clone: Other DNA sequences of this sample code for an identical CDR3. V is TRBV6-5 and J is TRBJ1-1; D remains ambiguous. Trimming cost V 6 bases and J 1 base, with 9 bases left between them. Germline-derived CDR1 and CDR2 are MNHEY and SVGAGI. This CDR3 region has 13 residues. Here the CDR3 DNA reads TGTGCCAGCAGCCGCCCCCAGAACACTGAAGCTTTCTTT. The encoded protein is CASSRPQNTEAFF.

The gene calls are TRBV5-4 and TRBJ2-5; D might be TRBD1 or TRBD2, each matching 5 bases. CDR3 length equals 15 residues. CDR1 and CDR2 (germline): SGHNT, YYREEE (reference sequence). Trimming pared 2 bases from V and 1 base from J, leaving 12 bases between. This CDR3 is CASSFDWGSQETQYF. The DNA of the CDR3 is TGTGCCAGCAGCTTCGACTGGGGGTCCCAAGAGACCCAGTACTTC.

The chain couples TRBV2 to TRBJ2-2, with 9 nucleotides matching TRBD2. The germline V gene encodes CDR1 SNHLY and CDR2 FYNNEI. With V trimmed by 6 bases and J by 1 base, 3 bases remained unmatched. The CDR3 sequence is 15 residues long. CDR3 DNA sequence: TGTGCCAGCAGCTTAGCGGGGGTGAACACCGGGGAGCTGTTTTTT. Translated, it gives CASSLAGVNTGELFF.

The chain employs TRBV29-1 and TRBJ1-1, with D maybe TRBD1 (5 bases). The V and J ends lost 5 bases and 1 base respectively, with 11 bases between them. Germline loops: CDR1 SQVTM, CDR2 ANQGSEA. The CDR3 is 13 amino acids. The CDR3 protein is CSVLGHPNTEAFF. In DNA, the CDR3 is TGCAGCGTTCTTGGACACCCGAACACTGAAGCTTTCTTT.

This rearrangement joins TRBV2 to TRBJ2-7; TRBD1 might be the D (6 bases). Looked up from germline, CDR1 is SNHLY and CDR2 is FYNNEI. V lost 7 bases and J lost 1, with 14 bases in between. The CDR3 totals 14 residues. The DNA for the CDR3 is TGTGCCAGCAACTGGGCAGGGGCTTCCTACGAGCAGTACTTC. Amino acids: CASNWAGASYEQYF.

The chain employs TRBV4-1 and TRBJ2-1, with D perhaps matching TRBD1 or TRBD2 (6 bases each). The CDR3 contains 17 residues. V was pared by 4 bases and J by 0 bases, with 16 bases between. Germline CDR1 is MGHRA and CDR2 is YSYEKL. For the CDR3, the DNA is TGCGCCAGCAGCCGGGGGGCCTTAAGAAGCTCCTACAATGAGCAGTTCTTC. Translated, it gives CASSRGALRSSYNEQFF.

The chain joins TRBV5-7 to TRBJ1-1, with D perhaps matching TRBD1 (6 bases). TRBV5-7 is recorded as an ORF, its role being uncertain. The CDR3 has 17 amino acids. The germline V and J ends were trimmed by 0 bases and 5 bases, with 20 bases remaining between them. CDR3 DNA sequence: TGTGCCAGCAGCTTGGACCAGCCCGCCTTGAGGGGGACTGAAGCTTTCTTT. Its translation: CASSLDQPALRGTEAFF.

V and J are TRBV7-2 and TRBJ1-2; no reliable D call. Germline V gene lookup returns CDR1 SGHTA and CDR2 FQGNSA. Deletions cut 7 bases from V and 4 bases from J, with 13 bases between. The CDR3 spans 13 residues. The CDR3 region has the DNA TGTGCCAGCACCCCCCATGGACCCTATGGCTACACCTTC. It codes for CASTPHGPYGYTF.

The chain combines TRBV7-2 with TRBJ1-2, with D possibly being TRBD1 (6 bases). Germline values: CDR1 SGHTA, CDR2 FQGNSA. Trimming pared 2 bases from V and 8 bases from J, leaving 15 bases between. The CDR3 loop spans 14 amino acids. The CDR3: CASSLNGQTVGYTF. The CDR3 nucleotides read TGTGCCAGCAGCTTAAACGGACAGACCGTGGGCTACACCTTC.

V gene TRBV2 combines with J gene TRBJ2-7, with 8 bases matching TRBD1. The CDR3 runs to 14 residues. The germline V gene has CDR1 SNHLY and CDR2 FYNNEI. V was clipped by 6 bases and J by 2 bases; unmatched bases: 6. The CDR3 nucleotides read TGTGCCAGCAGCGCGGGACAGGCCCCCTACGAGCAGTACTTC. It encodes CASSAGQAPYEQYF.

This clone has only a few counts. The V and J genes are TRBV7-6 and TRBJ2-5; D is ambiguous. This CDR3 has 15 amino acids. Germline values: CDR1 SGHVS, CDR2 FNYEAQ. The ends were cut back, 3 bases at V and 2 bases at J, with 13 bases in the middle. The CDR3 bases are TGTGCCAGCAGCTTCAGACCCCCGCCTCAAGAGACCCAGTACTTC. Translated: CASSFRPPPQETQYF.

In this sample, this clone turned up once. CDR3 coding DNA: TGTGCCAGCAGTTCCCTCGGACAGGGGGACTACGAGCAGTACTTC. Its translation is CASSSLGQGDYEQYF. This rearrangement joins TRBV28 to TRBJ2-7; 10 bases are a match to TRBD1. The germline CDR1 and CDR2 sequences are MDHEN and SYDVKM. The V gene end was trimmed by 4 bases and the J gene end by 3 bases; junction bases not matched to a gene: 6. CDR3 length: 15 residues.

CDR3: CASSTTSRNTGELFF. The CDR3 region has the DNA TGTGCCAGCTCGACCACGTCTCGGAACACCGGGGAGCTGTTTTTT. This sequence joins TRBV18 and TRBJ2-2; unclear D gene. Deletions cut 6 bases from V and 1 base from J, with 12 bases between. CDR3 length: 15 residues. CDR1 and CDR2 from the germline V gene are KGHSH and LQKENI.

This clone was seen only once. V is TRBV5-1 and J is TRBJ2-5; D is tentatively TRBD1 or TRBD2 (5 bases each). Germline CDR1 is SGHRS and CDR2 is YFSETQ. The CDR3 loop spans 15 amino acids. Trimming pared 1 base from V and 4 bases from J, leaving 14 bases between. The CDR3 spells CASSLNLGTLETQYF. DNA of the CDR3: TGCGCCAGCAGCTTGAACCTCGGGACCCTAGAGACCCAGTACTTC. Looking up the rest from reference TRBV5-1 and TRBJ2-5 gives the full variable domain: KAGVTQTPRYLIKTRGQQVTLSCSPISGHRSVSWYQQTPGQGLQFLFEYFSETQRNKGNFPGRFSGRQFSNSRSEMNVSTLELGDSALYLCASSLNLGTLETQYFGPGTRLLVL.

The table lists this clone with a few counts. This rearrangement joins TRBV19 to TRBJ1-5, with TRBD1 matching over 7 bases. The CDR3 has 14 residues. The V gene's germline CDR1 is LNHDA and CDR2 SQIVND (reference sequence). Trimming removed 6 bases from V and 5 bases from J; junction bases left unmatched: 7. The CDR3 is CASSKGALDQPQHF. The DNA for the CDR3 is TGTGCCAGTAGCAAGGGGGCTCTCGATCAGCCCCAGCATTTT.

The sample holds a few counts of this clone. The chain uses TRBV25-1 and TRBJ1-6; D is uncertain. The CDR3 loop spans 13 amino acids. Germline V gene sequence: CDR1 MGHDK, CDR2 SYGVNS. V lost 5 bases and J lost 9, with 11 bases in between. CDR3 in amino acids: CASSRLGVSPLHF. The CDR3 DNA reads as TGTGCCAGCAGTCGGCTTGGGGTTTCACCCCTCCACTTT.

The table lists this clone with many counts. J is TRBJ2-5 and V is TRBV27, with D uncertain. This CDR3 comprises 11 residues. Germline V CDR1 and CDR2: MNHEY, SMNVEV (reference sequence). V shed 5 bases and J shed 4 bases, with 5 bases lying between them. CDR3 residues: CASSPSETQYF. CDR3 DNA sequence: TGTGCCAGCAGTCCTTCAGAGACCCAGTACTTC.

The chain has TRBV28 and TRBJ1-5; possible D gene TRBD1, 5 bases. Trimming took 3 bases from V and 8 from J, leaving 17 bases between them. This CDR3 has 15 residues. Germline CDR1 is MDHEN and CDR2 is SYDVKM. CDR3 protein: CASSLVGRGVKPQHF. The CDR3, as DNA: TGTGCCAGCAGTTTGGTGGGACGGGGGGTGAAGCCCCAGCATTTT.

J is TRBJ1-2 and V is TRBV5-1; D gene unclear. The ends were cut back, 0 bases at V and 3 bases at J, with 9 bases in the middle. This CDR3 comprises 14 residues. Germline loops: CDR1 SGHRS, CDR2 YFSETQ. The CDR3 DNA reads TGCGCCAGCAGCTTGGTCGCCACTCACTATGGCTACACCTTC. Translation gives CASSLVATHYGYTF.

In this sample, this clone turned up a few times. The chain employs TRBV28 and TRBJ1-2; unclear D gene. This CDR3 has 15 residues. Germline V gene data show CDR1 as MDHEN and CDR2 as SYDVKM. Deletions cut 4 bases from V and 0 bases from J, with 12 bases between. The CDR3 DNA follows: TGTGCCAGCAGTTCCCCCAGCGCCGCTAACTATGGCTACACCTTC. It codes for CASSSPSAANYGYTF.

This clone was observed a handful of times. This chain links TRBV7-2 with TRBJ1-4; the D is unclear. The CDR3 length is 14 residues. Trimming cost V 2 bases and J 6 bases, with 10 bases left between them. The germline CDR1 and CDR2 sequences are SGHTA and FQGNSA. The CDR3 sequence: CASSLWRADEKLFF. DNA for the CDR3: TGTGCCAGCAGCTTATGGAGGGCGGATGAAAAACTGTTTTTT. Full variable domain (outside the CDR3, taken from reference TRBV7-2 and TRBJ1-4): GAGVSQSPSNKVTEKGKDVELRCDPISGHTALYWYRQSLGQGLEFLIYFQGNSAPDKSGLPSDRFSAERTGGSVSTLTIQRTQQEDSAVYLCASSLWRADEKLFFGSGTQLSVL.

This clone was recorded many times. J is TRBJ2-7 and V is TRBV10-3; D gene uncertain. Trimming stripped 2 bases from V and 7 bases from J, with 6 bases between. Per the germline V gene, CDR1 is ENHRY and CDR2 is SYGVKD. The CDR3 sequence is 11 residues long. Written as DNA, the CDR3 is TGTGCCATCAGTGAGACAGCTGAGCAGTACTTC. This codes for CAISETAEQYF.

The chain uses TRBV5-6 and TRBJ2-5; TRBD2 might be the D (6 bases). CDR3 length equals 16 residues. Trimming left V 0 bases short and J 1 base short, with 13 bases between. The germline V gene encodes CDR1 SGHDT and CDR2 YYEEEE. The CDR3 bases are TGTGCCAGCAGCTTGGCGGTTGGGAGGAGCCAAGAGACCCAGTACTTC. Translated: CASSLAVGRSQETQYF.

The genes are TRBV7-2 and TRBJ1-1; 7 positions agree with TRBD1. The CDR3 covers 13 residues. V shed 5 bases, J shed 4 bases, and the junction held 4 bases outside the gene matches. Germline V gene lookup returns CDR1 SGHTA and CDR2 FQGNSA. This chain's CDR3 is CASSPQGRTEAFF. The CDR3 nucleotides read TGTGCCAGCAGCCCACAGGGGCGCACTGAAGCTTTCTTT. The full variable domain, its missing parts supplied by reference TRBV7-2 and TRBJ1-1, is GAGVSQSPSNKVTEKGKDVELRCDPISGHTALYWYRQSLGQGLEFLIYFQGNSAPDKSGLPSDRFSAERTGGSVSTLTIQRTQQEDSAVYLCASSPQGRTEAFFGQGTRLTVV.

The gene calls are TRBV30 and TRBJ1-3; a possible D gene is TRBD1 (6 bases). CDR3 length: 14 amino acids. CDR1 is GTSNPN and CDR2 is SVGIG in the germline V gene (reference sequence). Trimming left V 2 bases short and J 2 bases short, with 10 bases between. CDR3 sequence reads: CAWSLGTPGNTIYF. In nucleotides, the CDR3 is TGTGCCTGGAGTTTAGGGACACCTGGAAACACCATATATTTT.

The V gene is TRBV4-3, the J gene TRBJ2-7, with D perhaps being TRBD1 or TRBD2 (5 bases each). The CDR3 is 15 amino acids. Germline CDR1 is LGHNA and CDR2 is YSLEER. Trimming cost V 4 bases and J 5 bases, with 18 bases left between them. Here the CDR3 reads CASSLGTGNPDEQYF. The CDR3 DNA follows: TGCGCCAGCAGCCTCGGGACGGGCAATCCGGACGAGCAGTACTTC.

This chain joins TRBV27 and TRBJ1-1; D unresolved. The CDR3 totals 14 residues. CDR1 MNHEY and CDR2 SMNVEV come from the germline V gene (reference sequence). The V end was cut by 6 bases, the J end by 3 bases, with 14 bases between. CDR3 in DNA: TGTGCCAGCAGCCCTGGGCACGGTTACACTGAAGCTTTCTTT. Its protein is CASSPGHGYTEAFF.

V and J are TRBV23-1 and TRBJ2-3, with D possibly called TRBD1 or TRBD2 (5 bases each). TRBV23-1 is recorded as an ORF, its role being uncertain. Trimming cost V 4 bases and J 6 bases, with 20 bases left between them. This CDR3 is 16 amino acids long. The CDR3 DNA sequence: TGCGCCAGCAGTCCTTGGGGGTTTAGGACGTCGGATACGCAGTATTTT. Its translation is CASSPWGFRTSDTQYF.